The rows below give T cell receptor beta chains drawn from one sample of a study of T cells after yellow fever vaccination. TCRdb re-called the 5' RACE reads with MiXCR, one entry per CDR3 protein. In the table there are 300,000 to 350,000 distinct CDR3 sequences, approximately 12% of which are singletons. The source material was CD4+ T cells sorted from PBMCs, sampled 45 days after the yellow fever booster vaccination. These receptors were taken from a man between 18 and 29 years old who received the YFV17D yellow fever vaccine. CDR3s include the opening cysteine and the closing phenylalanine or tryptophan. The order of the fields is V gene, D gene, J gene, clone size, CDR3 DNA, CDR3 protein. A D gene is named only where the DNA matches it firmly. Clone size is not always given. Where it is, it says once, few, many or a class for expanded clones.

V: TRBV5-5
D: TRBD1
J: TRBJ1-2
size: many
DNA: TGTGCCAGCAGCTCGGGACAGGGAGTAGGCGGCTACACCTTC
CDR3: CASSSGQGVGGYTF

V: TRBV5-4
D: TRBD1
J: TRBJ2-1
size: few
DNA: TGTGCCAGCAGCGGGGGACAGGGCGGCGAGCAGTTCTTC
CDR3: CASSGGQGGEQFF

V: TRBV7-8
D: TRBD1
J: TRBJ2-7
size: few
DNA: TGTGCCAGCAGCCCTCGGACAGGGGTGGGCTACGAGCAGTACTTC
CDR3: CASSPRTGVGYEQYF

V: TRBV24-1
D: .
J: TRBJ1-2
size: few
DNA: TGTGCCACCAGTGCAGGTTGGAACTATGGCTACACCTTC
CDR3: CATSAGWNYGYTF

V: TRBV6-5
D: .
J: TRBJ1-1
size: .
DNA: TGTGCCAGCAGTTACTCGAAGTCCGGGGGGCTTGGGGCTTTCTTT
CDR3: CASSYSKSGGLGAFF

V: TRBV11-2
D: TRBD1
J: TRBJ2-5
size: .
DNA: TGTGCCAGCAGCTGGGGACAGGGTGGAACCCAGTACTTC
CDR3: CASSWGQGGTQYF

V: TRBV7-2
D: TRBD1
J: TRBJ2-3
size: few
DNA: TGTGCCAGCAGCTCCACAGGGGGTGGTACGCAGTATTTT
CDR3: CASSSTGGGTQYF

V: TRBV7-9
D: TRBD1
J: TRBJ2-7
size: .
DNA: TGTGCCAGCAGCTTACCCGGGACAGGAAGATTCTACGAGCAGTACTTC
CDR3: CASSLPGTGRFYEQYF

V: TRBV6-2/TRBV6-3
D: TRBD1
J: TRBJ1-2
size: many
DNA: TGTGCCAGCAGTCCCGGCGTCAGGGGGAACTATGGCTACACCTTC
CDR3: CASSPGVRGNYGYTF

V: TRBV27
D: TRBD2
J: TRBJ2-5
size: few
DNA: TGTGCCAGCAGTGCTAGAGCGGGGGGGCCAGAGACCCAGTACTTC
CDR3: CASSARAGGPETQYF

V: TRBV5-6
D: TRBD1
J: TRBJ2-7
size: .
DNA: TGTGCCAGCAGCACCGGACAGGACTACGAGCAGTACTTC
CDR3: CASSTGQDYEQYF

V: TRBV6-5
D: TRBD1
J: TRBJ2-3
size: few
DNA: TGTGCCAGCAGCCGCGGGACAGGGAGCACAGATACGCAGTATTTT
CDR3: CASSRGTGSTDTQYF

V: TRBV2
D: .
J: TRBJ1-5
size: many
DNA: TGTGCCAGCAGTGAACTCGGGGGAGGACAGCCCCAGCATTTT
CDR3: CASSELGGGQPQHF

V: TRBV7-6
D: .
J: TRBJ1-6
size: few
DNA: TGTGCCAGCAGCTTAGTCTCGGGGACAAGGAATTCACCCCTCCACTTT
CDR3: CASSLVSGTRNSPLHF

V: TRBV7-2
D: TRBD2
J: TRBJ2-7
size: .
DNA: TGTGCCAGCAGGCCAATGGGAGGGGACTACGAGCAGTACTTC
CDR3: CASRPMGGDYEQYF

V: TRBV5-1
D: .
J: TRBJ1-1
size: .
DNA: TGCGCCAGCAGCTTGTCTGGGCACCTGAACACTGAAGCTTTCTTT
CDR3: CASSLSGHLNTEAFF

V: TRBV6-5
D: .
J: TRBJ2-5
size: .
DNA: TGTGCCAGCAGTTACAGGGGGGGGGCAGACCAAGAGACCCAGTACTTC
CDR3: CASSYRGGADQETQYF

V: TRBV10-2
D: .
J: TRBJ2-7
size: few
DNA: TGCGCCAGCAGGAGTATAGAGAGCTCCTACGAGCAGTACTTC
CDR3: CASRSIESSYEQYF

V: TRBV6-2/TRBV6-3
D: TRBD1
J: TRBJ2-2
size: few
DNA: TGTGCCAGCAGTTACTGGGACAGGGGGAACGGGGAGCTGTTTTTT
CDR3: CASSYWDRGNGELFF

V: TRBV29-1
D: TRBD2
J: TRBJ2-7
size: .
DNA: TGCAGCGTTCTCAAATTAGCGGGAATCTCCTACGAGCAGTACTTC
CDR3: CSVLKLAGISYEQYF

V: TRBV15
D: .
J: TRBJ2-5
size: many
DNA: TGTGCCACCAGCGTGGACAGTACGGAGACCCAGTACTTC
CDR3: CATSVDSTETQYF

V: TRBV7-9
D: .
J: TRBJ1-3
size: few
DNA: TGTGCCAGCAGAACGGCCCCCTCTGGAAACACCATATATTTT
CDR3: CASRTAPSGNTIYF